The 23 T cell receptor beta chains reported below all come from one sample, sequenced in a study of blood T cell repertoires in COVID-19. Measured with immunoSEQ multiplex PCR; TCRdb has only the in-frame clones, and not every one. The sample carries under 150,000 clones, over 75% recorded once. The sample taken for sequencing was PBMCs or T cells enriched from blood (not recorded which). Receptors were obtained from a man aged 50 or older in a cohort exposed to, infected with or recovered from COVID-19 (not recorded which).

This chain uses TRBV7-2 with TRBJ1-3; no firm D call. This CDR3 comprises 15 residues. The ends were cut back, 3 bases at V and 0 bases at J, with 9 bases in the middle. CDR1 is SGHTA, CDR2 FQGNSA, per germline. The CDR3 region has the DNA TGTGCCAGCAGCTTGGACGGGATCTCTGGAAACACCATATATTTT. Residues: CASSLDGISGNTIYF. The complete variable domain, with remaining parts taken from reference TRBV7-2 and TRBJ1-3, reads GAGVSQSPSNKVTEKGKDVELRCDPISGHTALYWYRQSLGQGLEFLIYFQGNSAPDKSGLPSDRFSAERTGGSVSTLTIQRTQQEDSAVYLCASSLDGISGNTIYFGEGSWLTVV.

This clone appeared once. The rearrangement joins TRBV4-3 to TRBJ1-2, with 10 bases lining up with TRBD1. J was trimmed by 2 bases and V by 0 bases; bases with no gene match: 3. CDR3 length: 16 amino acids. Germline-derived CDR1 and CDR2 are LGHNA and YSLEER. CDR3 protein: CASSQETGGLNYGYTF. CDR3 bases: TGCGCCAGCAGCCAAGAGACAGGGGGCTTAAACTATGGCTACACCTTC.

The chain carries TRBV7-8 and TRBJ1-5; possible D gene TRBD1, 5 bases. Between the trimmed V and J ends, which lost 1 base and 5 bases, there was a span of 9 bases. Germline CDR1 reads SGHVS; CDR2 reads FQNEAQ. The CDR3 spans 14 residues. In DNA form, the CDR3 reads TGTGCCAGCAGCTTAGGACAGCAATATCAGCCCCAGCATTTT. This encodes CASSLGQQYQPQHF.

The chain carries TRBV7-8 and TRBJ2-5; D assignment may be TRBD1 or TRBD2 (5 bases each). The CDR3 loop spans 14 amino acids. CDR1 SGHVS and CDR2 FQNEAQ come from the germline V gene. Deletions cut 5 bases from V and 5 bases from J, with 15 bases between. The CDR3: CASSVEGFLETQYF. CDR3 bases: TGTGCCAGCAGCGTAGAGGGGTTCCTGGAGACCCAGTACTTC.

The chain carries TRBV3-1 (or the pseudogene TRBV3-2) and TRBJ2-6; the D gene is possibly TRBD2 (6 bases). V shed 0 bases and J shed 0 bases, with 15 bases lying between them. Germline V gene lookup returns CDR1 LGHDT and CDR2 YNNKEL (reference sequence). This CDR3 has 19 residues. DNA of the CDR3: TGTGCCAGCAGCCAAGATCAGCAGCGGGCTATCTCTGGGGCCAACGTCCTGACTTTC. Residues: CASSQDQQRAISGANVLTF.

V gene TRBV7-2 combines with J gene TRBJ1-2; D gene ambiguous. The CDR3 runs 18 residues. V was trimmed by 4 bases and J by 3 bases, leaving 24 bases between them. In germline, CDR1 is SGHTA, CDR2 FQGNSA. The CDR3 here is CASSSREGRDYIDYGYTF. The CDR3 DNA reads as TGTGCCAGCAGCTCCCGTGAGGGTCGGGATTATATTGACTATGGCTACACCTTC.

This chain joins TRBV9 and TRBJ2-3; weak D call: TRBD2 (6 bases). Germline CDR1 reads SGDLS; CDR2 reads YYNGEE. The CDR3 contains 14 residues. V was shortened by 0 bases and J by 7 bases, with 12 bases between the two germline ends. CDR3 DNA: TGTGCCAGCAGCGTAGGTAGAGGACTAAATACGCAGTATTTT. It yields the protein CASSVGRGLNTQYF. The variable domain in full, completed from reference TRBV9 and TRBJ2-3, reads DSGVTQTPKHLITATGQRVTLRCSPRSGDLSVYWYQQSLDQGLQFLIQYYNGEERAKGNILERFSAQQFPDLHSELNLSSLELGDSALYFCASSVGRGLNTQYFGPGTRLTVL.

This chain uses TRBV12-3 or TRBV12-4 with TRBJ2-7; unclear D gene. Trimming took off 2 bases at V and 4 bases at J, with 9 bases between the two ends. This CDR3 is built from 13 residues. CDR3 protein: CASSLPDSYEQYF. The CDR3 coding sequence is TGTGCCAGCAGTTTACCCGACTCGTACGAGCAGTACTTC.

V is TRBV10-3 and J is TRBJ1-1; tentatively, D is TRBD1 (5 bases). The V and J ends lost 6 bases and 6 bases respectively, with 17 bases between them. This CDR3 is 14 amino acids long. Per the germline V gene, CDR1 is ENHRY and CDR2 is SYGVKD. The CDR3 sequence is CAIRTADGDSEAFF. In DNA form, the CDR3 reads TGTGCCATCAGGACGGCCGACGGGGACTCTGAAGCTTTCTTT.

The gene calls are TRBV10-2 and TRBJ1-3, with D perhaps matching TRBD1 (5 bases). The germline gives CDR1 WSHSY, CDR2 SAAADI. The CDR3 runs to 14 residues. V was clipped by 6 bases and J by 4 bases, with 13 bases between them. Here the CDR3 reads CASRAGTSGNTIYF. CDR3 bases: TGCGCCAGCAGGGCCGGGACTTCAGGAAACACCATATATTTT.

The chain combines TRBV13 with TRBJ2-1; D is possibly TRBD2 (5 bases). Germline V CDR1 and CDR2: PRHDT, FYEKMQ (reference sequence). The V end was cut by 0 bases, the J end by 11 bases, with 11 bases between. There are 13 residues in the CDR3. CDR3 loop: CASSLGRGAQQFF. For the CDR3, the DNA is TGTGCCAGCAGCTTAGGCCGGGGAGCCCAGCAGTTCTTC. The whole variable domain, filled in from reference TRBV13 and TRBJ2-1, reads AAGVIQSPRHLIKEKRETATLKCYPIPRHDTVYWYQQGPGQDPQFLISFYEKMQSDKGSIPDRFSAQQFSDYHSELNMSSLELGDSALYFCASSLGRGAQQFFGPGTRLTVL.

This clone was seen only once. The rearrangement uses TRBV11-2 and TRBJ1-1, with D possibly matching TRBD1 (5 bases). V dropped 0 bases and J dropped 5 bases, with 10 bases sitting between them. Germline-derived CDR1 and CDR2 are SGHAT and FQNNGV. The CDR3 is 14 residues long. CDR3 region: CASSLEGGVTEAFF. The CDR3 nucleotides read TGTGCCAGCAGCTTAGAGGGGGGGGTAACTGAAGCTTTCTTT.

This clone was picked up one time. The J gene is TRBJ1-2, the V gene TRBV29-1; 9 bases line up with TRBD1. V trimming: 6 bases; J trimming: 7 bases; junction bases outside the gene matches: 9. Germline loops: CDR1 SQVTM, CDR2 ANQGSEA. The CDR3 runs 13 residues. CDR3 protein: CSVGQGPMGGYTF. The CDR3 nucleotides read TGCAGCGTGGGACAGGGCCCTATGGGTGGCTACACCTTC.

This chain links TRBV11-3 with TRBJ2-2; 8 bases are a match to TRBD2. The V and J ends lost 4 bases and 7 bases, in that order; junction bases with no gene match: 2. The CDR3 is made up of 13 amino acids. The germline gives CDR1 SGHNT, CDR2 YENEEA. The DNA for the CDR3 is TGTGCCAGCAGCTCGGGAGGGTACGGGGAGCTGTTTTTT. It yields the protein CASSSGGYGELFF.

This clone turned up a few times. This sequence joins TRBV3-1 (or the pseudogene TRBV3-2) and TRBJ2-7; perhaps TRBD2 as D (7 bases). The CDR3 spans 15 residues. Germline V gene data show CDR1 as LGHDT and CDR2 as YNNKEL (reference sequence). Trimming pared 4 bases from V and 1 base from J, leaving 14 bases between. The CDR3 DNA sequence: TGTGCCAGCAGCCCCGTGGGGGGGCCTTCCTACGAGCAGTACTTC. Its protein is CASSPVGGPSYEQYF.

The rearrangement joins TRBV3-1 (or the pseudogene TRBV3-2) to TRBJ2-2; 9 bases are shared with TRBD2. From germline, CDR1 is LGHDT and CDR2 YNNKEL (reference sequence). This CDR3 region has 16 residues. V shed 3 bases, J shed 6 bases, and the junction held 8 bases outside the gene matches. The CDR3: CASSQAAGGKPGELFF. In DNA, the CDR3 is TGTGCCAGCAGCCAGGCGGCGGGGGGGAAACCCGGGGAGCTGTTTTTT.

The chain has TRBV15 and TRBJ2-2; D call uncertain. Germline CDR1 LNHNV, CDR2 YYDKDF (reference sequence). CDR3 length: 15 amino acids. V was pared by 0 bases and J by 1 base, with 6 bases between. The CDR3 bases are TGTGCCACCAGCAGAGATCTATTGAACACCGGGGAGCTGTTTTTT. Encoded protein: CATSRDLLNTGELFF.

The V gene is TRBV28, the J gene TRBJ2-5, with 8 bases identical to TRBD1. The V and J ends lost 4 bases and 1 base, in that order; junction bases with no gene match: 8. This CDR3 is built from 16 residues. CDR1 and CDR2 (germline): MDHEN, SYDVKM. CDR3 loop: CASSSPRDRGQETQYF. CDR3 DNA sequence: TGTGCCAGCAGTTCCCCCCGAGACAGGGGCCAAGAGACCCAGTACTTC.

The chain is built from TRBV5-1 and TRBJ1-1; 8 bases fit TRBD1. This CDR3 has 15 residues. Looked up from germline, CDR1 is SGHRS and CDR2 is YFSETQ. With 0 bases clipped from V and 3 bases from J, the junction kept 4 bases outside the gene matches. The CDR3 bases are TGCGCCAGCAGCTTGGGGACAGGGATGGACACTGAAGCTTTCTTT. Residues: CASSLGTGMDTEAFF.

This clone was seen a handful of times. The chain employs TRBV18 and TRBJ2-7; D call uncertain. V shed 3 bases and J shed 4 bases, with 13 bases lying between them. Germline V gene lookup returns CDR1 KGHSH and CDR2 LQKENI. This CDR3 is 14 amino acids long. CDR3 region: CASSPPHSRYEQYF. CDR3 nucleotide sequence: TGTGCCAGCTCACCTCCCCACAGTCGGTACGAGCAGTACTTC.

The genes are TRBV5-6 and TRBJ2-3, with D tentatively TRBD2 (6 bases). The V gene's germline CDR1 is SGHDT and CDR2 YYEEEE. The CDR3 covers 15 residues. The V end lost 4 bases, the J end lost 2 bases, and 14 bases lay between the germline ends. The CDR3 DNA reads TGTGCCAGCAGCCGGGACTCCGACCTCACAGATACGCAGTATTTT. Its translation is CASSRDSDLTDTQYF.

The chain uses TRBV7-2 and TRBJ1-5; a weak D match, TRBD1 (6 bases). The CDR3 length is 15 residues. Deletions cut 3 bases from V and 4 bases from J, with 13 bases between. The germline CDR1 and CDR2 sequences are SGHTA and FQGNSA. CDR3: CASSFARGLNQPQHF. The CDR3 bases are TGTGCCAGCAGCTTTGCCAGGGGCTTAAATCAGCCCCAGCATTTT.

The chain uses TRBV6-2 or TRBV6-3 and TRBJ2-1; 10 positions agree with TRBD2. The germline V gene encodes CDR1 MNHEY and CDR2 SVGEGT. With V trimmed by 4 bases and J by 10 bases, 19 bases remained unmatched. CDR3 length: 18 residues. CDR3: CASSSGIVGTSDWGEQFF. The DNA for the CDR3 is TGTGCCAGCAGTTCAGGGATAGTAGGGACTAGCGACTGGGGGGAGCAGTTCTTC.